These 13 T cell receptor beta chains were all obtained from the same sample, sequenced in a study of blood T cells in healthy people across ages. It was with a sample-barcoded 5' primer and a J-beta primer mix that a second PCR of roughly 6 to 11 cycles was run. MiXCR was run by TCRdb on the 5' RACE reads, yielding one entry per CDR3 protein. The sample comprises about 1 million distinct CDR3 sequences, 45% of which are singletons, and approximately 19% rests with the top ten. The specimen was blood. The source is a woman aged 55-70 years in good health.

V and J are TRBV27 and TRBJ2-1, with D perhaps TRBD2 (6 bases). CDR1 MNHEY and CDR2 SMNVEV come from the germline V gene (reference sequence). The CDR3 has 12 amino acids. Trimming took off 7 bases at V and 6 bases at J, with 10 bases between the two ends. The CDR3 spells CASKEAGNEQFF. CDR3 nucleotides: TGTGCCAGCAAGGAAGCGGGCAATGAGCAGTTCTTC.

Concerning this clonotype: This may be a read error: a much more frequent sequence differs by one nucleotide. V and J are TRBV7-9 and TRBJ1-1; D unresolved. Trimming left V 1 base short and J 4 bases short, with 7 bases between. CDR1 and CDR2 (germline): SEHNR, FQNEAQ (reference sequence). There are 13 residues in the CDR3. In DNA form, the CDR3 reads TGTGCCAGCAGCTTAGACGGGGTCACTGAAGCTTTCTTT. This codes for CASSLDGVTEAFF. Combining the CDR3 with reference TRBV7-9 and TRBJ1-1 gives the whole variable domain DTGVSQNPRHKITKRGQNVTFRCDPISEHNRLYWYRQTLGQGPEFLTYFQNEAQLEKSRLLSDRFSAERPKGSFSTLEIQRTEQGDSAMYLCASSLDGVTEAFFGQGTRLTVV.

CDR3 nucleotides: TGTGCCATCAGCGCCGGGACTAGTTTTTACGAGCAGTACTTC. It translates to CAISAGTSFYEQYF. V and J are TRBV10-3 and TRBJ2-4; TRBD2 matches at 8 bases. The DNA matches TRBJ2-7 better at its end, which makes the J call doubtful. The germline V gene has CDR1 ENHRY and CDR2 SYGVKD. This CDR3 spans 14 amino acids.

This chain uses TRBV11-2 with TRBJ2-1; D gene unclear. The CDR3 totals 16 residues. Trimming removed 0 bases from V and 4 bases from J, with 13 bases in between. Germline CDR1 and CDR2: SGHAT and FQNNGV. The CDR3 loop reads CASSLDVQVGYNEQFF. In DNA form, the CDR3 reads TGTGCCAGCAGCTTAGATGTCCAGGTAGGGTACAATGAGCAGTTCTTC.

In the case of this clonotype: No DNA is shown, since the ends of the CDR3 on it are uncertain; the CDR3 is the one TCRdb lists. Here the CDR3 reads CASSQDRVTMSSSSERQFF. V usage is TRBV18 and J usage is TRBJ2-1; TRBD1 is the table's D call and was not checked against the DNA. The germline gives CDR1 KGHSH, CDR2 LQKENI. The CDR3 spans 19 residues, counting both ends.

This clonotype appeared many times. The chain couples TRBV6-2 or TRBV6-3 to TRBJ2-7; 10 bases are shared with TRBD1. From germline, CDR1 is MNHEY and CDR2 SVGEGT. With 5 bases clipped from V and 6 bases from J, the junction kept 7 bases outside the gene matches. The CDR3 spans 14 residues. The CDR3 coding sequence is TGTGCCAGCAGTCTAGGGACAGGGGACTCCGAGCAGTACTTC. Protein product: CASSLGTGDSEQYF.

The V call is TRBV5-1, the J call TRBJ2-1, with 9 bases identical to TRBD2. The CDR3 extends over 15 amino acids. The V gene end was trimmed by 6 bases and the J gene end by 11 bases; junction bases not matched to a gene: 15. Per the germline V gene, CDR1 is SGHRS and CDR2 is YFSETQ. The CDR3 nucleotides are TGCGCCAGCACTAGGGCAGCGGGGGGTCACGATCAGCAGTTCTTC. Its protein product is CASTRAAGGHDQQFF.

The CDR3 region is CATSRTTGGMGEQYF. The CDR3 DNA follows: TGTGCCACCAGCAGAACGACAGGGGGCATGGGAGAGCAGTACTTC. This rearrangement joins TRBV15 to TRBJ2-5; 10 bases agree with TRBD1. Germline lookup yields CDR1 LNHNV and CDR2 YYDKDF (reference sequence). Unmatched junction bases numbered 11, after V lost 2 bases and J lost 11 bases. The CDR3 runs 15 residues.

In this sample, this clonotype turned up a few times. The chain recombines TRBV27 with TRBJ2-7; D assignment may be TRBD1 or TRBD2 (5 bases each). CDR3 length: 13 residues. The V end lost 8 bases, the J end lost 3 bases, and 14 bases lay between the germline ends. Germline CDR1 is MNHEY and CDR2 is SMNVEV (reference sequence). The CDR3 DNA is TGTGCCAGCGGGACCAGGGAGCACTACGAGCAGTACTTC. Amino acids: CASGTREHYEQYF.

The chain combines TRBV4-1 with TRBJ2-3, with a possible D match to TRBD2 (5 bases). With 1 base removed from V and 6 bases from J, the gap between germline ends came to 17 bases. This CDR3 is 16 amino acids long. Germline V lookup: CDR1 MGHRA, CDR2 YSYEKL. CDR3 amino acids: CASSQGPVSGRDTQYF. DNA of the CDR3: TGCGCCAGCAGCCAAGGCCCCGTAAGCGGTCGGGATACGCAGTATTTT.

The chain combines TRBV27 with TRBJ1-4, with D tentatively TRBD1 (5 bases). The germline V gene encodes CDR1 MNHEY and CDR2 SMNVEV (reference sequence). Between the trimmed V and J ends, which lost 5 bases and 6 bases, there was a span of 16 bases. There are 15 residues in the CDR3. The CDR3 nucleotides are TGTGCCAGCAGTCCTAGGCGCAGGGTGGATGAAAAACTGTTTTTT. Residues: CASSPRRRVDEKLFF.

This clonotype has more than one count but fewer than ten. V usage is TRBV2 and J usage is TRBJ2-1; perhaps TRBD1 as D (5 bases). Germline V lookup: CDR1 SNHLY, CDR2 FYNNEI. V lost 7 bases, J lost 9 bases, and 16 bases lay in between. The CDR3 is 13 amino acids. CDR3 sequence: CASTEQGNGEQFF. CDR3 in DNA: TGTGCCAGCACTGAGCAGGGTAACGGTGAGCAGTTCTTC.

The chain has TRBV29-1 and TRBJ2-5, with TRBD2 matching over 7 bases. The germline V gene encodes CDR1 SQVTM and CDR2 ANQGSEA. The CDR3 sequence is 14 residues long. V trimming: 1 base; J trimming: 4 bases; junction bases outside the gene matches: 6. CDR3 sequence: CSVEGLTSRETQYF. The DNA for the CDR3 is TGCAGCGTTGAAGGCCTGACTAGCCGAGAGACCCAGTACTTC.